This passage covers 19 T cell receptor beta chains from one sample sequenced in a study of OX40 agonist ivuxolimab in advanced cancers. The repertoire was sequenced with immunoSEQ multiplex PCR; TCRdb's copy has only in-frame clones and lacks some. Counted here are approximately 60,000 clones, around 80% occurring once; the ten biggest clones make up approximately 3%. Source: CD4+ or CD8+ T cells sorted from blood, taken in a trial of the OX40 agonist ivuxolimab. The source of these receptors is an adult with an advanced solid tumor such as melanoma, head and neck, liver or kidney cancer.

This chain links TRBV6-5 with TRBJ1-2; no clear D. Trimming removed 5 bases at V and 10 bases at J, with 17 bases between. Germline V gives CDR1 MNHEY, CDR2 SVGAGI. The CDR3 sequence is 13 residues long. The CDR3 region is CASSPSGRPFYTF. The CDR3 coding sequence is TGTGCCAGCAGTCCAAGCGGGCGGCCTTTCTACACCTTC.

This chain links TRBV7-4 with TRBJ2-7, with D possibly being TRBD2 (6 bases). The V and J ends lost 4 bases and 2 bases respectively, with 12 bases between them. Germline assignment: CDR1 SGHVT and CDR2 SQSDAQ. The CDR3 sequence is 14 residues long. CDR3 loop: CASSSGERTYEQYF. Here the CDR3 DNA reads TGTGCCAGCAGCTCGGGAGAGCGGACCTACGAGCAGTACTTC.

This clone came up a few times. The rearrangement uses TRBV5-1 and TRBJ1-1; 7 bases match TRBD1. The V segment lost 2 bases and the J segment 3 bases; nucleotides outside the gene matches: 1. CDR1 SGHRS and CDR2 YFSETQ come from the germline V gene. The CDR3 totals 13 residues. CDR3 nucleotides: TGCGCCAGCAGCTTAACAGGGGACACTGAAGCTTTCTTT. Protein: CASSLTGDTEAFF.

V usage is TRBV5-1 and J usage is TRBJ2-2; D is ambiguous. CDR1 is SGHRS, CDR2 YFSETQ, per germline. This CDR3 spans 15 amino acids. Trimming took off 0 bases at V and 1 base at J, with 7 bases between the two ends. The CDR3 loop reads CASSLDGQNTGELFF. The CDR3 DNA reads as TGCGCCAGCAGCTTGGACGGTCAGAACACCGGGGAGCTGTTTTTT.

In its sample, this clone was seen a few times. The chain recombines TRBV19 with TRBJ2-3; a weak D match, TRBD2 (6 bases). Germline values: CDR1 LNHDA, CDR2 SQIVND (reference sequence). V lost 3 bases and J 8 bases, leaving 15 bases between the germline ends. This CDR3 region has 14 residues. CDR3 loop: CASSMSGVGGTQYF. CDR3 nucleotide sequence: TGTGCCAGTAGTATGAGCGGTGTGGGAGGTACGCAGTATTTT.

The chain joins TRBV5-6 to TRBJ2-1; D unresolved. Germline lookup yields CDR1 SGHDT and CDR2 YYEEEE. The CDR3 length is 14 residues. The V end lost 0 bases, the J end lost 9 bases, and 13 bases lay between the germline ends. The CDR3 DNA reads as TGTGCCAGCAGCTTGGGGACCACCCGTGCTGAGCAGTTCTTC. Residues: CASSLGTTRAEQFF.

The chain employs TRBV5-5 and TRBJ2-5, with TRBD1 as a possible D gene (6 bases). Trimming cost V 0 bases and J 5 bases, with 17 bases left between them. This CDR3 has 16 amino acids. The germline V gene encodes CDR1 SGHKS and CDR2 YYEKEE (reference sequence). CDR3 region: CASSLDFGTKRETQYF. The CDR3 DNA reads as TGTGCCAGCAGCTTGGATTTCGGGACAAAGAGGGAGACCCAGTACTTC.

The chain employs TRBV30 and TRBJ1-2, with D possibly matching TRBD1 (5 bases). Trimming shortened V by 8 bases and J by 3 bases, and 16 bases separated the two germline ends. The CDR3 extends over 13 amino acids. Germline assignment: CDR1 GTSNPN and CDR2 SVGIG (reference sequence). CDR3: CALYRGTYYGYTF. DNA for the CDR3: TGTGCCCTATACCGGGGCACCTACTATGGCTACACCTTC.

The chain recombines TRBV5-1 with TRBJ2-3; maybe TRBD2 (6 bases). V lost 2 bases, J lost 2 bases, and 12 bases lay in between. The CDR3 runs to 15 residues. Germline values: CDR1 SGHRS, CDR2 YFSETQ. The CDR3 DNA reads TGCGCCAGCAGCTTTCAAGCGGACTACACAGATACGCAGTATTTT. Protein product: CASSFQADYTDTQYF. Based on the CDR3 plus reference TRBV5-1 and TRBJ2-3, the full variable domain is KAGVTQTPRYLIKTRGQQVTLSCSPISGHRSVSWYQQTPGQGLQFLFEYFSETQRNKGNFPGRFSGRQFSNSRSEMNVSTLELGDSALYLCASSFQADYTDTQYFGPGTRLTVL.

The V gene is TRBV28, the J gene TRBJ2-7, with 7 bases identical to TRBD2. After removal of 7 bases from V and 4 bases from J, the junction contained 10 bases not matched to a gene. The germline gives CDR1 MDHEN, CDR2 SYDVKM. This CDR3 is built from 14 residues. CDR3 nucleotide sequence: TGTGCCAGCACCACTCCCGGGACTAAGTACGAGCAGTACTTC. It specifies CASTTPGTKYEQYF.

V is TRBV18 and J is TRBJ2-1, with 10 bases matching TRBD2. Germline V gene lookup returns CDR1 KGHSH and CDR2 LQKENI. With V trimmed by 5 bases and J by 6 bases, 7 bases remained unmatched. The CDR3 consists of 15 residues. CDR3 in amino acids: CASSILAGVINEQFF. In DNA form, the CDR3 reads TGTGCCAGCTCAATCCTAGCGGGAGTAATCAATGAGCAGTTCTTC.

The chain joins TRBV7-2 to TRBJ2-3, with a possible D match to TRBD2 (6 bases). This CDR3 contains 14 residues. Trimming left V 0 bases short and J 7 bases short, with 11 bases between. Germline CDR1 is SGHTA and CDR2 is FQGNSA. The CDR3 here is CASSLAREQNTQYF. The CDR3 region has the DNA TGTGCCAGCAGCTTAGCCCGGGAGCAAAATACGCAGTATTTT.

The gene calls are TRBV6-6 and TRBJ1-2; D is undetermined. CDR3 length: 13 amino acids. V gave up 5 bases and J gave up 7 bases, with 14 bases separating them. CDR1 MNHNY and CDR2 SVGAGI come from the germline V gene (reference sequence). The CDR3 bases are TGTGCCAGCAGTACCCGATACTTAGCTGGCTACACCTTC. It encodes CASSTRYLAGYTF.

This chain uses TRBV19 with TRBJ2-5, with TRBD2 identical over 8 bases. The germline V gene has CDR1 LNHDA and CDR2 SQIVND (reference sequence). This CDR3 contains 15 residues. V gave up 6 bases and J gave up 5 bases; unmatched junction bases: 11. The CDR3 DNA follows: TGTGCCAGTAGACCGTCGGCGGGGGGCAGGGAGACCCAGTACTTC. As protein: CASRPSAGGRETQYF.

The V gene is TRBV28, the J gene TRBJ2-7; no reliable D call. This CDR3 is 13 amino acids long. In germline, CDR1 is MDHEN, CDR2 SYDVKM. V lost 5 bases and J 2 bases, leaving 10 bases between the germline ends. CDR3 coding DNA: TGTGCCAGCAGTCCTAGACCGCCCTACGAGCAGTACTTC. Translating it yields CASSPRPPYEQYF.

The genes are TRBV5-5 and TRBJ2-1; no clear D. V lost 4 bases and J lost 2, with 19 bases in between. CDR1 is SGHKS and CDR2 is YYEKEE in the germline V gene (reference sequence). This CDR3 comprises 17 residues. DNA of the CDR3: TGTGCCAGCAGCGCCCGATCTGAGAATTCACCCTACAATGAGCAGTTCTTC. It encodes CASSARSENSPYNEQFF.

This clone was picked up a small number of times. This chain connects TRBV2 to TRBJ1-5, with a tentative D call TRBD1 (6 bases). This CDR3 has 14 residues. Germline loops: CDR1 SNHLY, CDR2 FYNNEI. With 6 bases removed from V and 5 bases from J, the gap between germline ends came to 14 bases. CDR3 DNA: TGTGCCAGCAGCCGAGGGGGGTTCGATCAGCCCCAGCATTTT. Translated: CASSRGGFDQPQHF. Combining the CDR3 with reference TRBV2 and TRBJ1-5 gives the whole variable domain EPEVTQTPSHQVTQMGQEVILRCVPISNHLYFYWYRQILGQKVEFLVSFYNNEISEKSEIFDDQFSVERPDGSNFTLKIRSTKLEDSAMYFCASSRGGFDQPQHFGDGTRLSIL.

The chain combines TRBV5-1 with TRBJ1-2; D not certain. The CDR3 totals 12 residues. Germline values: CDR1 SGHRS, CDR2 YFSETQ. V lost 2 bases and J 8 bases, leaving 10 bases between the germline ends. The CDR3 coding sequence is TGCGCCAGCAGCTTCGACGGGTCCGGCTACACCTTC. Protein sequence: CASSFDGSGYTF.

CDR3 sequence reads: CASSILLGHTGELFF. The CDR3 bases are TGTGCCAGTAGTATCCTCCTCGGACATACCGGGGAGCTGTTTTTT. V usage is TRBV19 and J usage is TRBJ2-2, with D tentatively TRBD1 (5 bases). Germline V gene data show CDR1 as LNHDA and CDR2 as SQIVND (reference sequence). The V end was cut by 3 bases, the J end by 5 bases, with 13 bases between. The CDR3 extends over 15 amino acids.